A single sample is the source of the 24 T cell receptor beta chains below, sequenced in a study of early T cells in non-severe SARS-CoV-2 infection. TCRdb reprocessed the 5' RACE reads with MiXCR, giving one entry per CDR3 protein. The sample lists approximately 64,000 distinct CDR3 sequences, around 20% occurring once. This sample comprised whole blood, obtained at baseline. The receptor set was obtained from an adult who was a healthcare worker with PCR-confirmed SARS-CoV-2 infection or an uninfected control (not recorded which).

The rearrangement links TRBV11-2 to TRBJ1-2; TRBD1 matches 7 bases. V shed 5 bases, J shed 5 bases, and the junction held 11 bases outside the gene matches. The CDR3 spans 15 residues. Germline CDR1 reads SGHAT; CDR2 reads FQNNGV. In DNA, the CDR3 is TGTGCCAGCAGCCAGGGCAGGGGGGACAATTATGGCTACACCTTC. It yields the protein CASSQGRGDNYGYTF.

This clonotype was recorded many times. The chain couples TRBV6-5 to TRBJ2-1; 7 bases line up with TRBD2. Germline lookup yields CDR1 MNHEY and CDR2 SVGAGI. CDR3 length equals 12 residues. The ends lost 5 bases at V and 6 bases at J; junction bases unmatched: 1. CDR3: CASSQRGNEQFF. The CDR3 DNA reads as TGTGCCAGCAGTCAGCGGGGCAATGAGCAGTTCTTC.

This clonotype was recorded at least ten times. The J gene is TRBJ1-5, the V gene TRBV5-1; D gene uncertain. CDR3 length: 13 residues. CDR1 SGHRS and CDR2 YFSETQ come from the germline V gene. V was cut by 0 bases and J by 4 bases, with 5 bases left in between. Here the CDR3 reads CASSLARNQPQHF. DNA of the CDR3: TGCGCCAGCAGCTTGGCCCGGAATCAGCCCCAGCATTTT.

The chain links TRBV25-1 to TRBJ2-7, with 7 positions matching TRBD1. The germline gives CDR1 MGHDK, CDR2 SYGVNS. This CDR3 has 14 amino acids. The V and J ends lost 5 bases and 1 base, in that order; junction bases with no gene match: 5. This CDR3 is CASSPRGQSYEQYF. The CDR3 region has the DNA TGTGCCAGCAGTCCTAGGGGACAGTCCTACGAGCAGTACTTC.

This chain uses TRBV28 with TRBJ1-3; D not certain. Germline values: CDR1 MDHEN, CDR2 SYDVKM. V was pared by 1 base and J by 0 bases, with 10 bases between. The CDR3 runs to 16 residues. The CDR3 bases are TGTGCCAGCAGTTTATTGATCGCCCGCTCTGGAAACACCATATATTTT. Its translation: CASSLLIARSGNTIYF.

A single count supports this clonotype. The rearrangement links TRBV20-1 to TRBJ1-1, with no clear D. CDR1 is DFQATT and CDR2 is SNEGSKA in the germline V gene (reference sequence). The germline V and J ends were trimmed by 1 base and 7 bases, with 7 bases remaining between them. This CDR3 has 11 residues. CDR3 residues: CSARVGFEAFF. The CDR3 nucleotides read TGCAGTGCTAGAGTGGGTTTTGAAGCTTTCTTT.

This clonotype occurred a few times. CDR3 DNA sequence: TGCGCCAGCAGTGAAGACGGGCCCCAGCATTTT. Its protein product is CASSEDGPQHF. This chain connects TRBV10-2 to TRBJ1-5, with D hard to call. The CDR3 spans 11 residues. Per the germline V gene, CDR1 is WSHSY and CDR2 is SAAADI. V shed 3 bases and J shed 9 bases, with 6 bases lying between them.

The chain joins TRBV12-3 or TRBV12-4 to TRBJ2-3, with TRBD2 identical over 7 bases. The CDR3 contains 21 residues. V trimming: 0 bases; J trimming: 0 bases; junction bases outside the gene matches: 18. The CDR3 region has the DNA TGTGCCAGCAGTTTAGCGGCGGGAGTTCCGACCGGATACCTTAGCACAGATACGCAGTATTTT. Encoded protein: CASSLAAGVPTGYLSTDTQYF.

V usage is TRBV6-1 and J usage is TRBJ1-4; a weak D match, TRBD1 (5 bases). Per germline, CDR1 MNHNS and CDR2 SASEGT. There are 16 residues in the CDR3. V lost 5 bases, J lost 4 bases, and 17 bases lay in between. The CDR3 protein is CASSLVPTGGNEKLFF. The DNA of the CDR3 is TGTGCCAGCAGTCTCGTACCGACGGGGGGTAATGAAAAACTGTTTTTT.

This clonotype appeared a few times. This chain joins TRBV6-1 and TRBJ2-7, with a possible D match to TRBD1 (6 bases). The CDR3 extends over 13 amino acids. V dropped 3 bases and J dropped 2 bases, with 8 bases sitting between them. Germline V CDR1 and CDR2: MNHNS, SASEGT. The CDR3 DNA reads as TGTGCCAGCAGTGAGGGGACAACCTACGAGCAGTACTTC. Protein product: CASSEGTTYEQYF.

The chain uses TRBV30 and TRBJ1-4; D perhaps matches TRBD1 (5 bases). The CDR3 is made up of 13 amino acids. V was pared by 4 bases and J by 7 bases, with 13 bases between. In germline, CDR1 is GTSNPN, CDR2 SVGIG (reference sequence). The CDR3 loop is CAWKVQGSEKLFF. The CDR3 DNA is TGTGCCTGGAAGGTCCAGGGCAGTGAAAAACTGTTTTTT.

About this clonotype: It may be a read error: a sequence one base away is much more abundant. This rearrangement joins TRBV12-3 or TRBV12-4 to TRBJ2-7, with 9 bases that match TRBD2. With 0 bases clipped from V and 0 bases from J, the junction kept 0 bases outside the gene matches. There are 15 residues in the CDR3. CDR3 coding DNA: TGTGCCAGCAGTTTAGCTAGCGGGAGCTCCTACGAGCAGTACTTC. It specifies CASSLASGSSYEQYF.

The chain carries TRBV7-2 and TRBJ1-1, with a weak D call TRBD1 (6 bases). This CDR3 is built from 15 residues. CDR1 SGHTA and CDR2 FQGNSA come from the germline V gene. V was shortened by 0 bases and J by 4 bases, with 12 bases between the two germline ends. CDR3 in amino acids: CASSLARGGGTEAFF. The CDR3, as DNA: TGTGCCAGCAGCTTAGCTAGGGGGGGCGGCACTGAAGCTTTCTTT.

This chain uses TRBV11-2 with TRBJ1-6; 7 nucleotides agree with TRBD1. Germline CDR1 SGHAT, CDR2 FQNNGV. This CDR3 is built from 14 residues. The junction had 3 bases not matched to a gene; V was cut back by 1 base and J by 9 bases. The CDR3 spells CASSLVQGGSPLHF. In DNA form, the CDR3 reads TGTGCCAGCAGCTTAGTTCAGGGGGGTTCACCCCTCCACTTT.

This clonotype was counted between two and nine times. V is TRBV3-1 and J is TRBJ2-7, with 9 nucleotides matching TRBD1. Unmatched junction bases numbered 7, after V lost 1 base and J lost 3 bases. Per the germline V gene, CDR1 is LGHDT and CDR2 is YNNKEL (reference sequence). The CDR3 spans 16 residues. CDR3 sequence: CASSQAGWTGVYEQYF. The CDR3 coding sequence is TGTGCCAGCAGCCAAGCTGGTTGGACAGGGGTCTACGAGCAGTACTTC.

This clonotype was seen repeatedly, ten times or more. V is TRBV7-8 and J is TRBJ2-7, with 7 bases fitting TRBD1. The length of the CDR3 is 14 residues. The trim removed 5 bases at V and 4 bases at J, leaving 8 bases unmatched. Germline CDR1 SGHVS, CDR2 FQNEAQ. CDR3 bases: TGTGCCAGCAGCCCCACGGACAGGCGATACGAGCAGTACTTC. It encodes CASSPTDRRYEQYF.

The V gene is TRBV6-6, the J gene TRBJ1-2, with TRBD1 matching 8 bases. Trimming took 7 bases from V and 8 from J; bases not matched to a gene: 9. The CDR3 sequence is 13 residues long. Germline lookup yields CDR1 MNHNY and CDR2 SVGAGI (reference sequence). CDR3 nucleotides: TGTGCCAGCACCATCAGGACAGGGAACGGCTACACCTTC. Translating gives CASTIRTGNGYTF.

The chain is built from TRBV24-1 and TRBJ2-3; the D gene is possibly TRBD2 (5 bases). The CDR3 consists of 17 residues. V lost 3 bases, J lost 1 base, and 16 bases lay in between. Germline V gene lookup returns CDR1 KGHDR and CDR2 SFDVKD. The CDR3 DNA sequence: TGTGCCACCAGTGATCCTGGACTCCCTGGCGGCACAGATACGCAGTATTTT. As protein: CATSDPGLPGGTDTQYF.

This chain joins TRBV10-3 and TRBJ2-3; the D is unclear. There are 12 residues in the CDR3. Germline loops: CDR1 ENHRY, CDR2 SYGVKD. V lost 11 bases to trimming and J lost 6 bases, with 15 bases between them. The DNA for the CDR3 is TGTGCCCACCTGGCCCCTCGGGATACGCAGTATTTT. Its protein is CAHLAPRDTQYF.

This clonotype was detected only a few times. The chain carries TRBV7-2 and TRBJ2-1; 8 positions agree with TRBD2. Per the germline V gene, CDR1 is SGHTA and CDR2 is FQGNSA. V was pared by 4 bases and J by 7 bases, with 6 bases of the junction left unmatched. This CDR3 has 14 residues. The CDR3 region has the DNA TGTGCCAGCAGCTCAGCGGGAGTTAGAAATGAGCAGTTCTTC. Its protein product is CASSSAGVRNEQFF.

The chain is built from TRBV6-5 and TRBJ1-2; TRBD1 matches 7 bases. The CDR3 extends over 15 amino acids. Unmatched junction bases numbered 5, after V lost 3 bases and J lost 1 base. Germline CDR1 MNHEY, CDR2 SVGAGI. The CDR3 DNA is TGTGCCAGCAGTTATCTGACAGGGATTAACTATGGCTACACCTTC. Translation: CASSYLTGINYGYTF.

The chain combines TRBV5-1 with TRBJ2-1; 8 bases fit TRBD2. CDR1 is SGHRS, CDR2 YFSETQ, per germline. Germline trimming cut 4 bases from V and 7 bases from J; bases unmatched to any gene: 7. This CDR3 is built from 14 residues. The CDR3 reads CASSPGGGSNEQFF. For the CDR3, the DNA is TGCGCCAGCAGCCCCGGGGGGGGGTCAAATGAGCAGTTCTTC.

The J gene is TRBJ2-3, the V gene TRBV7-2; a weak D match, TRBD2 (6 bases). Trimming took off 5 bases at V and 5 bases at J, with 11 bases between the two ends. The CDR3 sequence is 13 residues long. Germline V lookup: CDR1 SGHTA, CDR2 FQGNSA. In nucleotides, the CDR3 is TGTGCCAGCAGCCTGCCGGGGGTAGATACGCAGTATTTT. Translated, it gives CASSLPGVDTQYF.

The chain employs TRBV12-2 and TRBJ1-2; TRBD1 is taken as the D call from the table, unchecked against the DNA. TRBV12-2 is a listed pseudogene. The CDR3 spans 16 residues. CDR3 bases: TGTGCAAGTCGCTCCTCTGGGGACACCGCTAACTATGGCTACACCTTC. Translating gives CASRSSGDTANYGYTF.